One and the same sample provided the 11 T cell receptor beta chains below, sequenced in a study of cytomegalovirus exposure and HLA in healthy donors. PCR was performed using 60 Vbeta and 13 Jbeta primers. Libraries were prepared by immunoSEQ multiplex PCR; TCRdb keeps only in-frame clonotypes and omits some of them. The sample includes 60,000 to 75,000 clones, over 75% of them seen just once. The sample comprised PBMCs. These receptors all stem from a female donor in good health and CMV-seronegative.

The rearrangement links TRBV7-3 to TRBJ2-5; TRBD1 agrees at 10 bases. The germline CDR1 and CDR2 sequences are SGHTA and FQGTGA. V lost 5 bases, J lost 3 bases, and 9 bases stayed unmatched. The CDR3 has 16 amino acids. The CDR3 nucleotides read TGTGCCAGCAGCCTTAATCCCGGGACAGGGGAAGAGACCCAGTACTTC. It yields the protein CASSLNPGTGEETQYF.

The rearrangement links TRBV6-4 to TRBJ1-3, with D uncertain. The germline gives CDR1 MRHNA, CDR2 SNTAGT. Between the trimmed V and J ends, which lost 4 bases and 0 bases, there was a span of 13 bases. This CDR3 region has 16 residues. CDR3 sequence reads: CASSVPQAFSGNTIYF. DNA of the CDR3: TGTGCCAGCAGTGTTCCTCAGGCATTCTCTGGAAACACCATATATTTT.

The chain joins TRBV7-2 to TRBJ2-7; TRBD1 aligns across 7 bases. The CDR3 sequence is 14 residues long. J was trimmed by 5 bases and V by 5 bases; bases with no gene match: 9. The germline gives CDR1 SGHTA, CDR2 FQGNSA. The CDR3 loop is CASSKAQGYDEQYF. The CDR3 coding sequence is TGTGCCAGCAGCAAGGCACAGGGGTATGACGAGCAGTACTTC.

The J gene is TRBJ2-3, the V gene TRBV11-2, with a possible D match to TRBD2 (5 bases). This CDR3 region has 14 residues. V lost 4 bases to trimming and J lost 3 bases, with 11 bases between them. Per the germline V gene, CDR1 is SGHAT and CDR2 is FQNNGV. The CDR3 loop reads CASSSWTETDTQYF. The CDR3 DNA reads TGTGCCAGCAGCTCGTGGACTGAAACAGATACGCAGTATTTT.

This clone was seen once. This rearrangement joins TRBV5-4 to TRBJ2-5; D is uncertain. The J call may be faulty, since TRBJ2-7 better matches the DNA end. The CDR3 consists of 13 residues. Per the germline V gene, CDR1 is SGHNT and CDR2 is YYREEE (reference sequence). This CDR3 is CASSFEQSYEQYF. The CDR3 DNA reads as TGTGCCAGCAGCTTTGAACAGTCCTACGAGCAGTACTTC.

The J gene is TRBJ2-6, the V gene TRBV28, with 8 bases lining up with TRBD2. This CDR3 has 18 amino acids. In germline, CDR1 is MDHEN, CDR2 SYDVKM. J lost 1 base, V lost 6 bases, and 11 bases had no gene match. In DNA, the CDR3 is TGTGCCAGCAGGCCCGGGGGGGTGGGGGCGTCTGGGGCCAACGTCCTGACTTTC. Its protein is CASRPGGVGASGANVLTF.

V gene TRBV4-1 combines with J gene TRBJ2-5, with D maybe TRBD2 (6 bases). CDR3 length: 14 amino acids. Deletions cut 1 base from V and 4 bases from J, with 10 bases between. Germline CDR1 MGHRA, CDR2 YSYEKL. The CDR3 reads CASSQGGGVETQYF. The CDR3 DNA is TGCGCCAGCAGCCAAGGCGGCGGGGTAGAGACCCAGTACTTC.

This clone has more than one count but fewer than ten. The genes are TRBV9 and TRBJ1-2, with 7 bases matching TRBD1. J was trimmed by 6 bases and V by 0 bases; bases with no gene match: 8. The CDR3 is 15 residues long. In germline, CDR1 is SGDLS, CDR2 YYNGEE. The CDR3 loop is CASSVATGVVDGYTF. CDR3 nucleotides: TGTGCCAGCAGCGTAGCTACAGGGGTTGTTGATGGCTACACCTTC.

This clone has more than one count but fewer than ten. The chain joins TRBV30 to TRBJ1-3, with TRBD1 matching 9 bases. The junction had 10 bases not matched to a gene; V was cut back by 3 bases and J by 1 base. Per the germline V gene, CDR1 is GTSNPN and CDR2 is SVGIG (reference sequence). CDR3 length equals 17 residues. The CDR3 DNA sequence: TGTGCCTGGAGGGACAGGGGAGCCGGGAGGTCTGGAAACACCATATATTTT. It yields the protein CAWRDRGAGRSGNTIYF.

The rearrangement uses TRBV5-1 and TRBJ2-1, with TRBD2 identical over 7 bases. This CDR3 comprises 13 residues. Unmatched junction bases numbered 5, after V lost 7 bases and J lost 4 bases. Germline loops: CDR1 SGHRS, CDR2 YFSETQ. DNA of the CDR3: TGCGCCAGCTCGTCTAGCGGATACAATGAGCAGTTCTTC. It encodes CASSSSGYNEQFF.

The V gene is TRBV7-9, the J gene TRBJ2-1; D remains ambiguous. Germline CDR1 SEHNR, CDR2 FQNEAQ (reference sequence). CDR3 length: 13 residues. Trimming removed 1 base from V and 2 bases from J, with 3 bases in between. The CDR3 region has the DNA TGTGCCAGCAGCTTAGGGCCCTACAATGAGCAGTTCTTC. It yields the protein CASSLGPYNEQFF.